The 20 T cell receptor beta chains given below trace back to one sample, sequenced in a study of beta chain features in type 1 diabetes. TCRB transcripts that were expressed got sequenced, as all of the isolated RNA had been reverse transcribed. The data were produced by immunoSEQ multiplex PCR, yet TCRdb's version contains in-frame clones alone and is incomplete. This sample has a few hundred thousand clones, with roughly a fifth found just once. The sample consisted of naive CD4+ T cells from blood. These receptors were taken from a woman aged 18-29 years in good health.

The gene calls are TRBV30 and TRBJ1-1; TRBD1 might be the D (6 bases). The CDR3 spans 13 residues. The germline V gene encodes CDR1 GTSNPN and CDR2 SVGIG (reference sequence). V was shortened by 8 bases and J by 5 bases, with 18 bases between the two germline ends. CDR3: CALVRGGGTEAFF. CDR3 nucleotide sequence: TGTGCCCTCGTCCGGGGGGGCGGTACTGAAGCTTTCTTT.

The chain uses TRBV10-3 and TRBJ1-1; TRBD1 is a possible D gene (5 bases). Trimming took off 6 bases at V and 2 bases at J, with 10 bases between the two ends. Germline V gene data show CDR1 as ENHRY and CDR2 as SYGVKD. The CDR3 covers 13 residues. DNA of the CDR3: TGTGCCATCAGAGAGACAGATAACACTGAAGCTTTCTTT. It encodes CAIRETDNTEAFF.

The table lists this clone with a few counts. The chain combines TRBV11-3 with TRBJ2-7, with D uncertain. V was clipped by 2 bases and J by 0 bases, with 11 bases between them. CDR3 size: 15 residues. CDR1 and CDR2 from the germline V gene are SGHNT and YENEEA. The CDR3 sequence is CASSLQAFNSYEQYF. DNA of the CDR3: TGTGCCAGCAGCTTACAGGCATTCAACTCCTACGAGCAGTACTTC.

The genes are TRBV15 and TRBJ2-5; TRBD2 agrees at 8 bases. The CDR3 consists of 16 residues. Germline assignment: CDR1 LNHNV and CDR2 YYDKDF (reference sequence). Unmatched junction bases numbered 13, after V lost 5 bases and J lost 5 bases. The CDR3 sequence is CATSSILAGGRETQYF. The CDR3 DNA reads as TGTGCCACCAGCTCAATCCTAGCGGGCGGGAGGGAGACCCAGTACTTC.

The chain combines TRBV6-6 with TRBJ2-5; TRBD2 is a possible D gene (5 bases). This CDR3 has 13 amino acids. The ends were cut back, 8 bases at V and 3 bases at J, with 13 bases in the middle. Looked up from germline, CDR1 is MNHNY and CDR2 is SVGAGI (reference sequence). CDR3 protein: CASGRRVEETQYF. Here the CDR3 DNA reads TGTGCCAGCGGAAGGCGGGTAGAAGAGACCCAGTACTTC.

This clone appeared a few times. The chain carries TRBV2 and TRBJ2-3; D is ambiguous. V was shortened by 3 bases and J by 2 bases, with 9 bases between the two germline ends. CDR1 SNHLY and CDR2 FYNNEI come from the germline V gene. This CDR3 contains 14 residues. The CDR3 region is CASSDWLITDTQYF. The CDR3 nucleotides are TGTGCCAGCAGTGATTGGCTGATCACAGATACGCAGTATTTT.

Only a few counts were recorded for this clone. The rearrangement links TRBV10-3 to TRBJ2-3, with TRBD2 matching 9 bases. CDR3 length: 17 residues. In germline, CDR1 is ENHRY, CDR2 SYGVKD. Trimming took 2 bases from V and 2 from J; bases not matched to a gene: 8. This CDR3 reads CAISERNSGRSTDTQYF. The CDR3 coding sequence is TGTGCCATCAGTGAGAGAAATAGCGGGAGATCCACAGATACGCAGTATTTT.

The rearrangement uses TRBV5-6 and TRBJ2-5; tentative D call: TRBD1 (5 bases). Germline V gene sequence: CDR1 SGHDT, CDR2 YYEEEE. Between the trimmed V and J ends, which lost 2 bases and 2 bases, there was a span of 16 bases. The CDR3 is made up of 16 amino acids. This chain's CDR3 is CASSFGRDTIQETQYF. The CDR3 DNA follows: TGTGCCAGCAGCTTTGGCAGGGATACCATACAAGAGACCCAGTACTTC.

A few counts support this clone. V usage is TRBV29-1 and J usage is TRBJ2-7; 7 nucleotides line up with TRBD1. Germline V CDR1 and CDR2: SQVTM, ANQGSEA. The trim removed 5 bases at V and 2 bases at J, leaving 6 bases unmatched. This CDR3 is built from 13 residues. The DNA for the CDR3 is TGCAGCGTTTGGGTAAGGGGGCCCTACGAGCAGTACTTC. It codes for CSVWVRGPYEQYF.

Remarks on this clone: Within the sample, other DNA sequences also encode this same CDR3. The CDR3 coding sequence is TGTGCCAGCAGCCTGGGGCGGGAGACCCAGTACTTC. It translates to CASSLGRETQYF. This chain connects TRBV7-6 to TRBJ2-5; a weak D match, TRBD1 (5 bases). CDR1 and CDR2 from the germline V gene are SGHVS and FNYEAQ. Trimming took off 5 bases at V and 5 bases at J, with 9 bases between the two ends. The CDR3 runs 12 residues.

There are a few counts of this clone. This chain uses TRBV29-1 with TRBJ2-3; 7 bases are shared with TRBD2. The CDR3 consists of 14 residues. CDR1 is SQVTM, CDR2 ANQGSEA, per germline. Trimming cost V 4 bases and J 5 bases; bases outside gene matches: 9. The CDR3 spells CSVVSGRAVDTQYF. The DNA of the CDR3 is TGCAGCGTTGTATCGGGGAGGGCCGTAGATACGCAGTATTTT.

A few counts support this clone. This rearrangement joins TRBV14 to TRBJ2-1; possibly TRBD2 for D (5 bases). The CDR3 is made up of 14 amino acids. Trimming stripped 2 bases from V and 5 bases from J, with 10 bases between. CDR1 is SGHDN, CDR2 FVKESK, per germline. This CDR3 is CASSQTSADNEQFF. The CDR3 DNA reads TGTGCCAGCAGCCAAACTAGTGCCGACAATGAGCAGTTCTTC.

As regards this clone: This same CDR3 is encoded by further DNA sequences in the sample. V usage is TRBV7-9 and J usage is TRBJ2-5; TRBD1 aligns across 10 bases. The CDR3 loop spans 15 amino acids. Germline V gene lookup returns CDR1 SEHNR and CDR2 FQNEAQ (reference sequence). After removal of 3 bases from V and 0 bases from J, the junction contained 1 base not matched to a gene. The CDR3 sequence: CASSLGQGYQETQYF. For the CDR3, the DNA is TGTGCCAGCAGCTTGGGACAGGGGTACCAAGAGACCCAGTACTTC.

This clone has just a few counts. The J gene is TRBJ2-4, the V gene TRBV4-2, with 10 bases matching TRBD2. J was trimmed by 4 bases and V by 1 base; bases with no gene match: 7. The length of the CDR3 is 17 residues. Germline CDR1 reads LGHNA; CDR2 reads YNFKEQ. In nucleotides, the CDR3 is TGTGCCAGCAGCCAAGTCCTAGCGGGAGATTCAAAAAACATTCAGTACTTC. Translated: CASSQVLAGDSKNIQYF.

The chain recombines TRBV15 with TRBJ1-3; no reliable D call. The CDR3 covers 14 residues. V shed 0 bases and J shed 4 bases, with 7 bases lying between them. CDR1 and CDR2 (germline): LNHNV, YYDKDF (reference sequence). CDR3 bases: TGTGCCACCAGCAGAGATCGCAGAGGAAACACCATATATTTT. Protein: CATSRDRRGNTIYF.

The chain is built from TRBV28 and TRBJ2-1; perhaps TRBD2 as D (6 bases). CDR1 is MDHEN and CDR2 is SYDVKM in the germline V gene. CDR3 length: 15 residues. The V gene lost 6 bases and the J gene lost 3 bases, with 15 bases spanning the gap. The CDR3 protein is CASRLAETLYNEQFF. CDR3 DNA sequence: TGTGCCAGCAGATTAGCGGAGACCCTCTACAATGAGCAGTTCTTC.

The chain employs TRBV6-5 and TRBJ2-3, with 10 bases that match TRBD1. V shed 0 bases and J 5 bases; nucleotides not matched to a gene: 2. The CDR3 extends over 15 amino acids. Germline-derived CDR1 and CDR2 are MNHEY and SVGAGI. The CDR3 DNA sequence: TGTGCCAGCAGTTACTCGGGACAGGGGAGAGATACGCAGTATTTT. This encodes CASSYSGQGRDTQYF.

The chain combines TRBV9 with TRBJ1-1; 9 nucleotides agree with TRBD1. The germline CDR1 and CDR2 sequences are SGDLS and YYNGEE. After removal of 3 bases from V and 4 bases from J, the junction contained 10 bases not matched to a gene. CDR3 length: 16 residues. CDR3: CASSDPGTGLVTEAFF. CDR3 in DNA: TGTGCCAGCAGCGACCCCGGGACAGGGCTGGTCACTGAAGCTTTCTTT.

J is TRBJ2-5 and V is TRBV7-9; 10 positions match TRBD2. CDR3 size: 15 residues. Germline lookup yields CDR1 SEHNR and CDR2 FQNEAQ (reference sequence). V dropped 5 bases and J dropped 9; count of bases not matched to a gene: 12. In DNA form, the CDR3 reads TGTGCCAGCAGCCTACTAGCGGGGAGTCCGAGGGCCCAGTACTTC. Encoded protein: CASSLLAGSPRAQYF.

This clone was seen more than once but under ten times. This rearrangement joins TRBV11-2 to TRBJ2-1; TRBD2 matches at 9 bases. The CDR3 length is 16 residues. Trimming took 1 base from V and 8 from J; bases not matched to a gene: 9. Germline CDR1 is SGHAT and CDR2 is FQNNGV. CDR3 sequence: CASSLGGREGGDEQFF. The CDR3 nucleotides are TGTGCCAGCAGCTTAGGAGGGCGGGAGGGGGGCGATGAGCAGTTCTTC.